This T cell receptor beta chain originates from a study of T cell responses to AZD1222 COVID-19 vaccine (dated by TCRdb to about 2021). Broadly, across the study: TCR sequencing covered some 250 trial participants: about 210 given two doses of AZD1222 and approximately 26 given two doses of MenACWY control vaccine. Trial participants were enrolled into age subgroups of 18-55, 56-69 and 70-plus years, which contained about 150, 28 and 57 TCR-sequenced participants, respectively. What the work shows at the level of the full study, not this receptor alone: Spike-specific TCR breadth and depth rose significantly after two AZD1222 doses compared with day 0 and with MenACWY recipients. Only five or six AZD1222 recipients were SARS-CoV-2 seropositive at baseline, limiting conclusions about previously exposed vaccinees. In the small 56-69-year group, the increase in depth fell short of significance, most likely because of low power. Because no samples from the day 14 peak response were available, repertoires could be characterized only after the peak T cell response. Nearly half of unique spike-specific TCRs reportedly recognized epitopes outside regions mutated in the B.1.351 and B.1.1.7 variants. Participants were mostly white British and included more females than males, and it was suggested by the authors that clonal diversity may have been underestimated. Vaccine-associated CD4 TCRs spanned the whole spike protein, with dominant responses in regions 160-218 and 743-854.

The CDR3 regions of human TCRbeta chains were subjected to immunosequencing. The source study handled its data this way. Repertoire TCRs were checked for matches against a reference library of SARS-CoV-2-specific TCRs that had been generated using the MIRA antigen-specificity platform. Breadth was defined as the fraction of unique TCRs that were SARS-CoV-2-associated, and depth was defined as the fraction of total T cells that were SARS-CoV-2-associated. Each spike-specific TCR was assigned to its reactive spike region and to a CD4 or CD8 class using the MIRA data. Log10-transformed breadth and depth values were compared by one-way ANOVA with Sidak's multiple comparisons tests. As stored in TCRdb, this immuneACCESS dataset retains in-frame rearrangements with V and J assigned. A fraction of the clones does not appear; measured against another copy, unresolved V genes explain less than half of the discrepancy, and the remainder lacks a known reason. Clone size and V and J calls were adopted from that table, with D and trimming inferred from the DNA. The sample data list approximately 67,000 clones, and roughly 87% of these were observed just once. The ten most abundant clones make up about 28% of the sample.

A word on this clone: What this receptor recognizes is not known. Per-base qualities were not stored, and no clone one base away is much larger.

CDR1 and CDR2 were assigned from the germline V gene as SNHLY and FYNNEI. Its CDR3 holds 13 amino acids, cysteine through phenylalanine. Kept here is only the CDR3 DNA, which spans 39 bases and is read in frame from base 1. The V end loses 7 bases and the J end loses 4 bases, and a stretch of 11 bases separates them. The time point label for this specimen denotes: about 28 days (+/-7) after the second vaccine dose. AZD1222 recipients with second doses at about 4 weeks or about 12 weeks were pooled, because spike-specific TCR depth and breadth did not differ between schedules. Vaccinee samples were obtained from the UK trials COV001 and COV002, which included a single-blind randomized controlled phase 2/3 trial of AZD1222 (ChAdOx1 nCoV-19) in healthy adults. For TCRbeta chain sequencing, PBMC samples were collected from trial participants at day 0 and at day 28 after the second dose.

The specimen comprised peripheral blood, sampled 28 days after the second AZD1222 dose. The TCR originated in an adult who received the AZD1222 COVID-19 vaccine. Rearrangement joined TRBV2 to TRBJ2-1, and the D gene may be TRBD2, 6 bases matching. The sequence in DNA is TGTGCCAGCAAGCCGGGAGTGTACAATGAGCAGTTCTTC. This translates into CASKPGVYNEQFF.